This T cell receptor beta chain came from a study of Ad26.COV2.S vaccination and SARS-CoV-2 variants. Treatment noted: some 19 received Ad26.COV2.S at low or high dose, single or two shots; several received placebo; per-sample allocation not given. Samples came from day 63 after the first vaccine or placebo injection. Aged 18-55 years, donor was enrolled in Boston at some point between 2019 and 2021. Whole-study findings and limits: Placebo and vaccine recipients had non-spike TCR breadth that was similar. Ad26.COV2.S recipients had broader spike-specific TCRs (P = 0.0014).

Clones were read by immunoSEQ multiplex PCR, and TCRdb kept only the in-frame ones, dropping some. This sample yields around 450,000 clones, of which more than 75% are seen a single time; 3.6% belongs to the top ten. The CDR3 length is 12 residues. From germline, CDR1 is LNHDA and CDR2 SQIVND (reference sequence). V lost 3 bases and J lost 6, with 6 bases in between. Worth noting for this clone: The target antigen is unknown.

Sequencing was performed on peripheral blood, taken in a trial of Ad26.COV2.S vaccine versus placebo. The chain carries TRBV19 and TRBJ2-1; no clear D. The sequence was obtained from a person between 18 and 65 years old who received the Ad26.COV2.S COVID-19 vaccine or a placebo. CDR3 protein: CASSIFGNEQFF. CDR3 DNA: TGTGCCAGTAGTATTTTCGGCAATGAGCAGTTCTTC.